These T cell receptor beta chains were read from a single sample in a study of T cell responses to AZD1222 COVID-19 vaccine. Clones were read by immunoSEQ multiplex PCR, and TCRdb kept only the in-frame ones, dropping some. The sample holds roughly 110,000 clones, approximately 87% seen once. The source was peripheral blood, collected on day 0 of AZD1222 vaccination. These receptors all come from an adult in good health. Both conserved end residues are trimmed from each CDR3. Fields, in order: V gene, D gene, CDR3 protein. D genes are given only for firm matches.

V: TRBV5-8; D: TRBD2; CDR3: ASSRGVGTAAQF
V: TRBV16; D: -; CDR3: ASSQSRGGDQPQH
V: TRBV5-1; D: -; CDR3: ASSLSGVGTDTQY
V: TRBV12-3/TRBV12-4; D: -; CDR3: ASSLGADTEAF
V: TRBV5-1; D: -; CDR3: ASSLGFGGAEAF
V: TRBV5-1; D: -; CDR3: ASRAEVSGSNEKLF
V: TRBV4-3; D: -; CDR3: ASSQDPGYSYEQY
V: TRBV7-3; D: -; CDR3: ASSLGARQSNEQF
V: TRBV19; D: -; CDR3: ASSIGQTQY
V: TRBV5-1; D: TRBD1; CDR3: ASSGEGQGYNEQF
V: TRBV28; D: -; CDR3: ASSLVRDTGELF
V: TRBV7-9; D: TRBD2; CDR3: ASSPQTSALQNEQF
V: TRBV18; D: TRBD1; CDR3: ASSPKDRASSGELF
V: TRBV7-2; D: -; CDR3: ASSYQTDNEQF
V: TRBV29-1; D: -; CDR3: SVAVRPYEKLF
V: TRBV5-5; D: TRBD1; CDR3: ASSLGDRVVYGYT
V: TRBV7-2; D: TRBD1; CDR3: ASSGQRTGEQY
V: TRBV3-1/TRBV3-2; D: -; CDR3: ASSRELSSYNEQF
V: TRBV5-6; D: -; CDR3: ASRPSGSADTQY
V: TRBV23-1; D: TRBD1; CDR3: ASSTQGQKTYNEQF
V: TRBV25-1; D: TRBD1; CDR3: ASSPWGRGRLGTEAF
V: TRBV4-1; D: TRBD1; CDR3: ASSPHPTGNFYEQY
V: TRBV10-3; D: TRBD2; CDR3: AISEGTSGRPETQY
V: TRBV25-1; D: TRBD1; CDR3: ASSERTGGTTEAF
V: TRBV5-1; D: TRBD1; CDR3: ASSRTGITGELF
V: TRBV28; D: -; CDR3: ASSPQTSSQY
V: TRBV27; D: -; CDR3: ASSRGISNYGYT
V: TRBV25-1; D: TRBD1; CDR3: ASSDRDSAHT
V: TRBV11-3; D: TRBD1; CDR3: ASSSHRGTGELF
V: TRBV18; D: -; CDR3: ASSPQVFTEAF
V: TRBV6-2/TRBV6-3; D: -; CDR3: ASSYSGVTEAF
V: TRBV30; D: -; CDR3: AWMKGAGTPGRGNTIY
V: TRBV11-2; D: -; CDR3: ASSLVASGDNSPLH
V: TRBV9; D: -; CDR3: ASSVDVVSPLH
V: TRBV19; D: -; CDR3: ASSIGNQLGRSNQPQH
V: TRBV6-2/TRBV6-3; D: -; CDR3: ASSYGQHSYT
V: TRBV7-2; D: TRBD1; CDR3: ASSRTGGAGQPQH
V: TRBV28; D: -; CDR3: ASSFRDGMNTEAF
V: TRBV9; D: -; CDR3: ASSRLTRGPGDTQY
V: TRBV19; D: TRBD1; CDR3: AIQTGTGFIGELF
V: TRBV7-9; D: -; CDR3: ASSLVQQETQY
V: TRBV28; D: -; CDR3: ASRPPGAGNTIY
V: TRBV19; D: TRBD1; CDR3: ASSRQGRYNEQF
V: TRBV5-1; D: -; CDR3: ASSLGPEQY
V: TRBV7-9; D: -; CDR3: ASSLDSTNSPLH
V: TRBV19; D: -; CDR3: ASSIDGDMNTEAF
V: TRBV28; D: -; CDR3: ASSPDYEQY
V: TRBV12-3/TRBV12-4; D: -; CDR3: ASSRGGTGELF
V: TRBV6-5; D: -; CDR3: ASSYGAASYEQY
V: TRBV2; D: TRBD2; CDR3: ASSEHTSALGEQY
V: TRBV5-1; D: -; CDR3: ASSLEGVILGNTIY
V: TRBV10-1; D: TRBD2; CDR3: ASSEENLLASGRASEQF
V: TRBV29-1; D: -; CDR3: SGARRGSGELF
V: TRBV6-2/TRBV6-3; D: TRBD1; CDR3: ASSYLGQVYGYT
V: TRBV27; D: -; CDR3: ASSGLGEDQPQH
V: TRBV6-1; D: -; CDR3: ASSEALPLPQH
V: TRBV29-1; D: -; CDR3: SVAPRRQGSSYEQY
V: TRBV7-3; D: TRBD1; CDR3: ASSVTGGTAGETQY